This TCR beta chain was retrieved from a study of T-cell memory formation after mild COVID-19. For the study at large: The two donors had largely donor-specific TCR clusters. Whole-study findings and limits: The study found contracting CD4+ clones mainly in CM and EM and contracting CD8+ clones in EMRA. CD4/CD8 balance held among clones contracting day 15 to 85, and later expanders leaned CD4+.

V shed 10 bases and J shed 1 base, with 16 bases lying between them. Germline assignment: CDR1 LNHDA and CDR2 SQIVND (reference sequence). The CDR3 covers 15 residues. This clonotype has a handful of counts. The antigen remains undetermined. MiXCR, run by TCRdb on the 5' RACE reads, gives a single entry per CDR3 protein. The sample lists around 300,000 distinct CDR3 sequences; about an eighth were seen once. Sequenced: PBMCs or a T cell subset sorted from them (not recorded which). The rearrangement uses TRBV19 and TRBJ2-2; D perhaps matches TRBD2 (5 bases). The clonotype was recovered from a man younger than 35 who had mild COVID-19 (a few samples of this study predate the infection). Cell type and time point are not known. CDR3 loop: CAISKGSRNTGELFF. The CDR3 coding sequence is TGTGCCATCAGTAAAGGGAGCCGGAACACCGGGGAGCTGTTTTTT.